This T cell receptor beta chain derives from a study of blood T cell repertoires in COVID-19. Background on the study: Nucleic acid was either cDNA or gDNA, and it came from T cells, B-cell-depleted T cells, or PBMCs.

In the authors' methods: Amplification with reference gene primers provided the estimates of nucleated cell counts. Here immunoSEQ multiplex PCR was the method, and the copy in TCRdb shows in-frame clones only, minus some. V, J and clone size are taken as reported in that table, and D and trimming were inferred from the DNA itself. The sample shows 98,000 or so clones, approximately 88% of them seen only once. This CDR3 has 10 amino acids. Germline V gene sequence: CDR1 MNHNY, CDR2 SVGAGI (reference sequence). Trimming cost V 6 bases and J 7 bases, with 6 bases left between them. This sequence originates from a human donor in a cohort sampled during active COVID-19. The specimen sequenced was peripheral blood. This sequence joins TRBV6-6 and TRBJ1-1; TRBD1 is a possible D gene (5 bases). The CDR3 loop is CASRTVEAFF. The CDR3, as DNA: TGTGCCAGCAGGACAGTTGAAGCTTTCTTT.